This entry lists 20 T cell receptor beta chains sequenced from one sample in a study of blood T cell repertoires in COVID-19. Produced via immunoSEQ multiplex PCR; TCRdb's table is partial and in-frame only. The data contain 75,000 to 85,000 clones, around 90% of them singletons. Specimen: peripheral blood. These receptors were collected from a human donor in a cohort sampled during active COVID-19.

The chain links TRBV7-3 to TRBJ2-3, with TRBD2 matching 9 bases. The V gene's germline CDR1 is SGHTA and CDR2 FQGTGA. Unmatched junction bases numbered 11, after V lost 5 bases and J lost 5 bases. The CDR3 sequence is 16 residues long. CDR3 coding DNA: TGTGCCAGCAGCCAACGGGCGGGAGGGCCAGGAGATACGCAGTATTTT. Translation: CASSQRAGGPGDTQYF.

The chain couples TRBV2 to TRBJ2-2; tentatively, D is TRBD1 (6 bases). The CDR3 extends over 14 amino acids. The V end lost 7 bases, the J end lost 1 base, and 10 bases lay between the germline ends. Looked up from germline, CDR1 is SNHLY and CDR2 is FYNNEI. CDR3 sequence (DNA): TGTGCCAGCAACCGGGACATGAACACCGGGGAGCTGTTTTTT. Its protein is CASNRDMNTGELFF.

The chain has TRBV10-3 and TRBJ1-2; TRBD1 is a possible D gene (5 bases). Germline-derived CDR1 and CDR2 are ENHRY and SYGVKD. The CDR3 contains 16 residues. V lost 6 bases, J lost 5 bases, and 22 bases lay in between. In nucleotides, the CDR3 is TGTGCCATCAGCCCGGGGGGTCAGCCCCAAATTTATGGCTACACCTTC. This translates into CAISPGGQPQIYGYTF.

CDR3 amino acids: CASIGQGSYEQYF. The DNA of the CDR3 is TGTGCCAGCATCGGACAGGGATCCTACGAGCAGTACTTC. This chain links TRBV6-5 with TRBJ2-7; 8 nucleotides align to TRBD1. The V segment lost 7 bases and the J segment 1 base; nucleotides outside the gene matches: 3. The CDR3 extends over 13 amino acids. The germline V gene encodes CDR1 MNHEY and CDR2 SVGAGI.

This chain uses TRBV7-3 with TRBJ2-2; D is possibly TRBD1 (5 bases). V lost 6 bases and J lost 0, with 8 bases in between. Germline CDR1 reads SGHTA; CDR2 reads FQGTGA. CDR3 size: 14 residues. The CDR3 loop is CASRRQPNTGELFF. The CDR3 DNA sequence: TGTGCCAGCAGGAGACAGCCGAACACCGGGGAGCTGTTTTTT. Together with reference TRBV7-3 and TRBJ2-2, the CDR3 gives the full variable domain: GAGVSQTPSNKVTEKGKYVELRCDPISGHTALYWYRQSLGQGPEFLIYFQGTGAADDSGLPNDRFFAVRPEGSVSTLKIQRTERGDSAVYLCASRRQPNTGELFFGEGSRLTVL.

The genes are TRBV2 and TRBJ1-1; no reliable D call. The CDR3 has 14 residues. With 4 bases removed from V and 5 bases from J, the gap between germline ends came to 14 bases. The germline V gene has CDR1 SNHLY and CDR2 FYNNEI. For the CDR3, the DNA is TGTGCCAGCAGTGGATCGGGGTACGTAACTGAAGCTTTCTTT. Its protein product is CASSGSGYVTEAFF.

The chain links TRBV7-3 to TRBJ2-1, with D perhaps TRBD2 (5 bases). The CDR3 extends over 15 amino acids. Germline-derived CDR1 and CDR2 are SGHTA and FQGTGA. V lost 1 base to trimming and J lost 10 bases, with 17 bases between them. CDR3 protein: CASSLIPADYAEQFF. The CDR3 nucleotides read TGTGCCAGCAGCTTAATTCCCGCCGACTATGCCGAGCAGTTCTTC.

This clone has a handful of counts. The CDR3 sequence is CASKQEDTQYF. The CDR3, as DNA: TGTGCCAGCAAGCAGGAAGATACGCAGTATTTT. The chain combines TRBV2 with TRBJ2-3; D is unclear. This CDR3 spans 11 amino acids. Germline V gives CDR1 SNHLY, CDR2 FYNNEI. V was pared by 7 bases and J by 5 bases, with 7 bases between.

V and J are TRBV2 and TRBJ2-2; 9 bases fit TRBD2. Germline V gives CDR1 SNHLY, CDR2 FYNNEI. V gave up 8 bases and J gave up 5 bases; unmatched junction bases: 6. CDR3 size: 14 residues. The CDR3 nucleotides read TGTGCCAGCGTTAGGACTAGCGTGACCGGGGAGCTGTTTTTT. Translation: CASVRTSVTGELFF. Supplemented by reference TRBV2 and TRBJ2-2, the full variable domain reads EPEVTQTPSHQVTQMGQEVILRCVPISNHLYFYWYRQILGQKVEFLVSFYNNEISEKSEIFDDQFSVERPDGSNFTLKIRSTKLEDSAMYFCASVRTSVTGELFFGEGSRLTVL.

V usage is TRBV12-5 and J usage is TRBJ2-1; a weak D match, TRBD2 (6 bases). V was pared by 6 bases and J by 2 bases, with 14 bases between. The CDR3 consists of 15 residues. Germline values: CDR1 LGHNT, CDR2 FRNRAP. DNA of the CDR3: TGTGCTAGTGGGGGCCGGGGGATGCCCTACAATGAGCAGTTCTTC. This encodes CASGGRGMPYNEQFF.

J is TRBJ2-7 and V is TRBV14, with D uncertain. Looked up from germline, CDR1 is SGHDN and CDR2 is FVKESK. This CDR3 comprises 13 residues. The germline V and J ends were trimmed by 4 bases and 2 bases, with 9 bases remaining between them. Written as DNA, the CDR3 is TGTGCCAGCAGCCTTGCGCCTACCTACGAGCAGTACTTC. Residues: CASSLAPTYEQYF.

The chain couples TRBV11-2 to TRBJ2-3, with D possibly matching TRBD2 (6 bases). This CDR3 comprises 16 residues. Germline-derived CDR1 and CDR2 are SGHAT and FQNNGV. The V gene lost 5 bases and the J gene lost 0 bases, with 15 bases spanning the gap. CDR3 nucleotides: TGTGCCAGCAGCCCTTTGGCGGGGAGTAGCACAGATACGCAGTATTTT. It translates to CASSPLAGSSTDTQYF.

V and J are TRBV18 and TRBJ2-1, with TRBD2 matching 8 bases. The V and J ends lost 0 bases and 7 bases, in that order; junction bases with no gene match: 8. This CDR3 region has 16 residues. Germline V gives CDR1 KGHSH, CDR2 LQKENI. The CDR3 DNA follows: TGTGCCAGCTCACCACCGGTTAGCGGGGATTGGAATGAGCAGTTCTTC. Its protein product is CASSPPVSGDWNEQFF.

The J gene is TRBJ1-6, the V gene TRBV6-1; no clear D gene. CDR1 MNHNS and CDR2 SASEGT come from the germline V gene. V was cut by 2 bases and J by 6 bases, with 5 bases left in between. CDR3 length: 13 residues. This CDR3 is CASSELRNSPLHF. In nucleotides, the CDR3 is TGTGCCAGCAGTGAACTGCGTAATTCACCCCTCCACTTT.

The chain carries TRBV3-1 (or the pseudogene TRBV3-2) and TRBJ2-3; D is unresolved. Trimming removed 4 bases from V and 5 bases from J, with 7 bases in between. In germline, CDR1 is LGHDT, CDR2 YNNKEL (reference sequence). This CDR3 has 12 amino acids. For the CDR3, the DNA is TGTGCCAGCAGCCCCCTAGGAGATACGCAGTATTTT. It is translated as CASSPLGDTQYF.

V and J are TRBV18 and TRBJ2-5, with D tentatively TRBD2 (5 bases). Trimming left V 1 base short and J 5 bases short, with 11 bases between. CDR3 length: 14 amino acids. Germline V gives CDR1 KGHSH, CDR2 LQKENI. The CDR3 sequence is CASSPQLGVETQYF. The CDR3, as DNA: TGTGCCAGCTCACCACAACTAGGAGTGGAGACCCAGTACTTC.

V usage is TRBV6-2 or TRBV6-3 and J usage is TRBJ2-1, with 10 bases fitting TRBD2. This CDR3 comprises 16 residues. V lost 2 bases to trimming and J lost 9 bases; unmatched junction nucleotides: 10. The V gene's germline CDR1 is MNHEY and CDR2 SVGEGT. CDR3 in amino acids: CASSYRASGGLGEQFF. The CDR3 coding sequence is TGTGCCAGCAGTTACAGGGCTAGCGGGGGTCTGGGTGAGCAGTTCTTC.

The J gene is TRBJ2-4, the V gene TRBV4-2; 13 bases map to TRBD2. The CDR3 loop spans 15 amino acids. The V gene's germline CDR1 is LGHNA and CDR2 YNFKEQ. Losses at the gene ends were 4 bases for V and 5 bases for J; bases not matched to a gene: 2. CDR3 sequence: CASSPGLAGENIQYF. CDR3 DNA sequence: TGTGCCAGCAGCCCAGGACTAGCGGGGGAAAACATTCAGTACTTC.

V usage is TRBV19 and J usage is TRBJ2-7; D is possibly TRBD1 (6 bases). The CDR3 totals 13 residues. Trimming pared 5 bases from V and 3 bases from J, leaving 11 bases between. From germline, CDR1 is LNHDA and CDR2 SQIVND (reference sequence). Here the CDR3 reads CASSQKGGYEQYF. The CDR3 nucleotides are TGTGCCAGTAGTCAAAAAGGGGGCTACGAGCAGTACTTC.

J is TRBJ2-4 and V is TRBV11-2; possibly TRBD2 for D (5 bases). Germline CDR1 is SGHAT and CDR2 is FQNNGV. The ends were cut back, 1 base at V and 7 bases at J, with 5 bases in the middle. The CDR3 length is 12 residues. The CDR3 DNA reads as TGTGCCAGCAGCTTAGGGACTAACATTCAGTACTTC. This encodes CASSLGTNIQYF. The full variable domain, completed using reference TRBV11-2 and TRBJ2-4, is EAGVAQSPRYKIIEKRQSVAFWCNPISGHATLYWYQQILGQGPKLLIQFQNNGVVDDSQLPKDRFSAERLKGVDSTLKIQPAKLEDSAVYLCASSLGTNIQYFGAGTRLSVL.